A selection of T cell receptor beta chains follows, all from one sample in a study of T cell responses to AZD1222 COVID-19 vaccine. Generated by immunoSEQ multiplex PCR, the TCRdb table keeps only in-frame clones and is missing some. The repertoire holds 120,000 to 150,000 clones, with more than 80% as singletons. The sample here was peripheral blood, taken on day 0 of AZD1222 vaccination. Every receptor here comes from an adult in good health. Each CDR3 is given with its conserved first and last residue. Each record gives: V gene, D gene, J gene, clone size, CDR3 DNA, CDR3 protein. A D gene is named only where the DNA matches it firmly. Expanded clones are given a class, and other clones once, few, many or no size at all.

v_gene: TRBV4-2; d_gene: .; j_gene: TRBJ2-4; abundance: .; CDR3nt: TGTGCCAGCAGCCAAGAGAGGGCTGCCAAGCCAAACATTCAGTACTTC; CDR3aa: CASSQERAAKPNIQYF
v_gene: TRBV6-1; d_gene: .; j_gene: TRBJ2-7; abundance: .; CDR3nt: TGTGCCAGCAGTGAAGCGAGTAGGACTATCAACTACGAGCAGTACTTC; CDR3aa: CASSEASRTINYEQYF
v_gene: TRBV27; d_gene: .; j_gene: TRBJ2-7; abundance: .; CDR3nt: TGTGCCAGCAGCCCTACCTTACGGGGGATCGGCTACGAGCAGTACTTC; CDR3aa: CASSPTLRGIGYEQYF
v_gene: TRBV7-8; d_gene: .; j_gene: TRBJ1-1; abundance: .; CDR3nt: TGTGCCAGCAGCATTAGTAGAGTTATGAACACTGAAGCTTTCTTT; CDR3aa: CASSISRVMNTEAFF
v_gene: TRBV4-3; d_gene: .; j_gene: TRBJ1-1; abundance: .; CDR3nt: TGCGCCAGCAGCCAAGTAGAGGGTGTAGAAGCTTTCTTT; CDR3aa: CASSQVEGVEAFF
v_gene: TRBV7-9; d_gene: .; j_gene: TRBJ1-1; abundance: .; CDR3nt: TGTGCCAGCAGCCCGCAGCAAACCAACACTGAAGCTTTCTTT; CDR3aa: CASSPQQTNTEAFF
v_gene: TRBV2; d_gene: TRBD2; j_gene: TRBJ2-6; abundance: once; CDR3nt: TGTGCCAGCAGACTAGCGGGGGGGCGGTGGTCTGGGGCCAACGTCCTGACTTTC; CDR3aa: CASRLAGGRWSGANVLTF
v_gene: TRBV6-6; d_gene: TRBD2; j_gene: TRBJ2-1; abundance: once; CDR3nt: TGTGCCAGCAGCCCCCCTAGCGGGATCTACAATGAGCAGTTCTTC; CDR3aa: CASSPPSGIYNEQFF
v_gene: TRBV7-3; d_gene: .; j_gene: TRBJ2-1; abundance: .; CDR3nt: TGTGCCAGCAGCTTAGCAGGGGGGAATGAGCAGTTCTTC; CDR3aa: CASSLAGGNEQFF
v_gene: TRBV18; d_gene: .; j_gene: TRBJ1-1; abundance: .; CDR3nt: TGTGCCAGCTCACCACCGGGAAGAAGAACTGAAGCTTTCTTT; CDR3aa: CASSPPGRRTEAFF
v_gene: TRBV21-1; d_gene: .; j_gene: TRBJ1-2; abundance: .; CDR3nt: TGTGCCAGCAGCAAAGACGAGGACTATGGCTACACCTTC; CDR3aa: CASSKDEDYGYTF
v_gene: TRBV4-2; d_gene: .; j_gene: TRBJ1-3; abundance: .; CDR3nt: TGTGCCAGCAGCCAAGAGGGGACCCCGAGCTCTGGAAACACCATATATTTT; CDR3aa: CASSQEGTPSSGNTIYF
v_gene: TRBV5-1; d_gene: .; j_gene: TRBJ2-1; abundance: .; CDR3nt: TGCGCCAGCAGCCTCTCGTTACCGGGACTGCGGTCCTCCTACAATGAGCAGTTCTTC; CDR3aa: CASSLSLPGLRSSYNEQFF
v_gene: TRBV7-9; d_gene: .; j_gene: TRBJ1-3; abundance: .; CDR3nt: TGTGCCAGCAGCCGTAGCACCATATATTTT; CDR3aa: CASSRSTIYF
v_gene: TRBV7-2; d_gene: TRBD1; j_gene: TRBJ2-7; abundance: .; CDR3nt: TGTGCCAGCAGCTACGGACAGGCCTACGAGCAGTACTTC; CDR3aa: CASSYGQAYEQYF
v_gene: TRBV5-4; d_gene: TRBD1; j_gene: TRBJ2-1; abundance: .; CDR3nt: TGTGCCAGCAGCTTTTGGGACAGGGCCTACAATGAGCAGTTCTTC; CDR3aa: CASSFWDRAYNEQFF
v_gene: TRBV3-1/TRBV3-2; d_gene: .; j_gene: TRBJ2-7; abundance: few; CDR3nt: TGTGCCAGCAGCCCCCTCAGGGGAGAGCAGTACTTC; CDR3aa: CASSPLRGEQYF
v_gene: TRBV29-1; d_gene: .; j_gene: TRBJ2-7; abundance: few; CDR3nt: TGCAGCGTTGGGGTAGGCACCGTGCTTTCCTACGAGCAGTACTTC; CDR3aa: CSVGVGTVLSYEQYF
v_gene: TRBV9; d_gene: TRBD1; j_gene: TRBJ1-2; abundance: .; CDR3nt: TGTGCCAGCAGCGCCGGACAGGGTTTTAACTATGGCTACACCTTC; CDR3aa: CASSAGQGFNYGYTF
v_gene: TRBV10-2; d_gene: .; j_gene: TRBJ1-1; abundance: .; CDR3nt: TGCGCCAGCCGCGGGCCCACGGGAGCTTTCTTT; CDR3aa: CASRGPTGAFF
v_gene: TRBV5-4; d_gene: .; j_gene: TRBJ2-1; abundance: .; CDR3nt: TGTGCCAGCAGCTTAGGGACTTCGTACAATGAGCAGTTCTTC; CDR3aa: CASSLGTSYNEQFF
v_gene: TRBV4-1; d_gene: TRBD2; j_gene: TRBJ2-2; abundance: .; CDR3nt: TGCGCCAGCAGCCAAGATGCGGGGGTGAGGACCGGGGAGCTGTTTTTT; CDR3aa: CASSQDAGVRTGELFF
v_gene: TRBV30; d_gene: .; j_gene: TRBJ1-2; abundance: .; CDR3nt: TGTGCCTGGTCCCGTAACTATGGCTACACCTTC; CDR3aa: CAWSRNYGYTF
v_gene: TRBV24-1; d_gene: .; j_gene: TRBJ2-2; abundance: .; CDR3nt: TGTGCCACGGCAGACGCGAACACCGGGGAGCTGTTTTTT; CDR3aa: CATADANTGELFF
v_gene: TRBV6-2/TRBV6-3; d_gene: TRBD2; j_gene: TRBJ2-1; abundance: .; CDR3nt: TGTGCCAGCAGCAAAGGGAGGAGCGGGAGGGCCTACAATGAGCAGTTCTTC; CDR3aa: CASSKGRSGRAYNEQFF
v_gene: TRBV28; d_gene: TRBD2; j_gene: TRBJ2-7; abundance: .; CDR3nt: TGTGCCAGCAGTTTATTGCTAGCGGGAGGTCGTCTTGGCTCCTACGAGCAGTACTTC; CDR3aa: CASSLLLAGGRLGSYEQYF
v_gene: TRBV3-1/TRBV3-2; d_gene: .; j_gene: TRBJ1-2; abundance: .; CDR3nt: TGTGCCAGCAGCCCCCGCCGACAGTTGAATCATGGCTACACCTTC; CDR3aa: CASSPRRQLNHGYTF
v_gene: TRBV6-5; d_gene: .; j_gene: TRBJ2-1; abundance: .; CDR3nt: TGTGCCAGCAGTACCCCGAGTAGTGAGCAGTTCTTC; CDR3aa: CASSTPSSEQFF
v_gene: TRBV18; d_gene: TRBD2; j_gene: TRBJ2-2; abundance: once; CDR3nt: TGTGCCAGCTCCCCCGGAAGACTAGCGGGGTACACCGGGGAGCTGTTTTTT; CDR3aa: CASSPGRLAGYTGELFF
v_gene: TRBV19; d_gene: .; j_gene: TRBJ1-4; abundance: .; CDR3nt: TGTGCCAGTCGAAGCTGGGGCCACGAAGAAAAACTGTTTTTT; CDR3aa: CASRSWGHEEKLFF
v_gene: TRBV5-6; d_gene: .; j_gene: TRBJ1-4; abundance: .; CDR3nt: TGTGCCAGCAGCTTCGTCGCAGAAAAACTGTTTTTT; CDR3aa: CASSFVAEKLFF
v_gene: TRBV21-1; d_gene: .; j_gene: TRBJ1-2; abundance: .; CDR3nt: TGTGCCAGCAGCCTCGGCGCCACACGGTACACCTTC; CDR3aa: CASSLGATRYTF
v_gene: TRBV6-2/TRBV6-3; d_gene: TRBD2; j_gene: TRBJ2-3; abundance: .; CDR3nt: TGTGCCAGCAGTTTTAGCGGGGGGGCCGATACGCAGTATTTT; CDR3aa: CASSFSGGADTQYF
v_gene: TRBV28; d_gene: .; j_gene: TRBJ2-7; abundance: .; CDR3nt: TGTGCCAGCACCATGGGGGGCAGCCCGTCTGAGCAGTACTTC; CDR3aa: CASTMGGSPSEQYF
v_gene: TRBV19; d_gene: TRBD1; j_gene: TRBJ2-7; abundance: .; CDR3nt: TGTGCCAGTAGTATAGCAGGGACAGGCCCGTACGAGCAGTACTTC; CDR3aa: CASSIAGTGPYEQYF
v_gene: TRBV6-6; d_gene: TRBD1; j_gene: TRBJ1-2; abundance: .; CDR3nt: TGTGCCAGCAGCCGGGACAGAGAGGCGAAGGGGGCCGCGAAGGTTATCTATGGCTACACCTTC; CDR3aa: CASSRDREAKGAAKVIYGYTF
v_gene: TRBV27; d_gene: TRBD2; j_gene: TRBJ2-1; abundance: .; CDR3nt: TGTGCCAGCAGGATTCTAGCGGGTGAGCAGTTCTTC; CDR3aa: CASRILAGEQFF
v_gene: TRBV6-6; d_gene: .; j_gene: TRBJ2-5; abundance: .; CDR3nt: TGTGCCAGCAGATGGGGACAAGCCCGTCAAGAGACCCAGTACTTC; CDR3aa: CASRWGQARQETQYF
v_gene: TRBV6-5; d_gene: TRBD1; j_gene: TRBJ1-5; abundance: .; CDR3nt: TGTGCCAGCAGTCCCGGGCGACAGGGCGATCAGCCCCAGCATTTT; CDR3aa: CASSPGRQGDQPQHF
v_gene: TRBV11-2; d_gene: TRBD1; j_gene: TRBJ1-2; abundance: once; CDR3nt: TGTGCCAGCAGCACACCCGGGACAGGGGGTGGCTACACCTTC; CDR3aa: CASSTPGTGGGYTF
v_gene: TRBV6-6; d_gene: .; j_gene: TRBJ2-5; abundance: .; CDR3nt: TGTGCCAGCAGTTCGGAAACCGCTATTGTACAAGAGACCCAGTACTTC; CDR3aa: CASSSETAIVQETQYF
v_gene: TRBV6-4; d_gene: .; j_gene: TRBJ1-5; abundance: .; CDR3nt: TGTGCCAGCAGTGACTCCGGGGGCAATCAGCCCCAGCATTTT; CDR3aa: CASSDSGGNQPQHF
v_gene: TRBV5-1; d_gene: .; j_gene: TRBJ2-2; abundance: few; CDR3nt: TGCGCCAGCAGCTTGGATAACAGGGGAGGGGCCGGGGAGCTGTTTTTT; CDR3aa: CASSLDNRGGAGELFF
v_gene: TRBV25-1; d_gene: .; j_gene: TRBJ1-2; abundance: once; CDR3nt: TGTGCCAGCAGTGACGACCCGGGACGAGGCTATGGCTACACCTTC; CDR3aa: CASSDDPGRGYGYTF
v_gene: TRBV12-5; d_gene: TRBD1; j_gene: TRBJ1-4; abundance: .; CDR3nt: TGTGCTAGTGGTTTGGTACCGGGACAGGGGGCTGGACATGAAAAACTGTTTTTT; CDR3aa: CASGLVPGQGAGHEKLFF
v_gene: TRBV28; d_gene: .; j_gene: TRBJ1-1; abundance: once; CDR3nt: TGTGCCAGCAGTTTAGCTAATACAGGGTGGTCCGAAGCTTTCTTT; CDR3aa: CASSLANTGWSEAFF
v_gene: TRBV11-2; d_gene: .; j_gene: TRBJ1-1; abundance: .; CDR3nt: TGTGCCAGCAGCTTAGGTATGAAAACGGGGGAGGCTTTCTTT; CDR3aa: CASSLGMKTGEAFF
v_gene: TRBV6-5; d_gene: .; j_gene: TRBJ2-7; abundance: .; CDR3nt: TGTGCCACCTCCGAGGGGGGTTCCTACGAGCAGTACTTC; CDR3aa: CATSEGGSYEQYF
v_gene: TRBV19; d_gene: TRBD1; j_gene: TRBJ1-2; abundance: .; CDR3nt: TGTGCCAGTAGTATTTTTGGGACAGGGGAGCATGGCTACACCTTC; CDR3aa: CASSIFGTGEHGYTF
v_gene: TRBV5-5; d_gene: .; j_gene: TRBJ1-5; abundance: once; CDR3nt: TGTGCCAGCAGCTTGGGGGCGGGCAATCAGCCCCAGCATTTT; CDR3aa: CASSLGAGNQPQHF
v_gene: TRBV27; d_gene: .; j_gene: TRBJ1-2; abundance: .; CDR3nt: TGTGCCAGCGGCCCGGACAGATACTATGTAGGCTACACCTTC; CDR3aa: CASGPDRYYVGYTF
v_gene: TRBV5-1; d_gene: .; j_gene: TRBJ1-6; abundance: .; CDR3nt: TGCGCCAGCAGCCCAGGACCCCGCGGCGATTCACCCCTCCACTTT; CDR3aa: CASSPGPRGDSPLHF
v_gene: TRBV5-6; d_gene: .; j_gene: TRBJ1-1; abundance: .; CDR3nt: TGTGCCAGCAGCTGGGGTAGGGGGGCGACTGAAGCTTTCTTT; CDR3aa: CASSWGRGATEAFF
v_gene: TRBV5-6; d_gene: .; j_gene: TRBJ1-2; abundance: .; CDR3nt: TGTGCCAGCAGCTTCGGGACTCTGAACTATGGCTACACCTTC; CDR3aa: CASSFGTLNYGYTF
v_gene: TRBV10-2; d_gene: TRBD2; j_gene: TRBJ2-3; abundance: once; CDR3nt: TGCGCCAGCAGCGACCTAAGGGGGAATCTAGCGGGAGGGCTCACAGATACGCAGTATTTT; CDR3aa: CASSDLRGNLAGGLTDTQYF
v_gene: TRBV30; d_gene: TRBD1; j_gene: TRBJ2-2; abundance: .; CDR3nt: TGTGCCTGGAGTCGACAGGGGGCCGGGGAGCTGTTTTTT; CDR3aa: CAWSRQGAGELFF
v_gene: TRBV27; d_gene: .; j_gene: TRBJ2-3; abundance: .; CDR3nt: TGTGCCAGCAGTTTACGGGGTTCCGGGTACTTAGCTAGCACAGATACGCAGTATTTT; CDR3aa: CASSLRGSGYLASTDTQYF